A single T cell receptor beta chain is shown here with its context. Its target is unknown. The entry originates in a study of beta chain features in type 1 diabetes. CDR1 is SGHDT and CDR2 is YYEEEE in the germline V gene. This CDR3 has 16 residues. Trimming pared 2 bases from V and 0 bases from J, leaving 9 bases between. A sort by CD45RO/CCR7/CD25/CD127/CD95/CD27 yielded CD4+ naive, central memory, regulatory and stem cell-like memory cells. Expressed TCRB transcripts got sequenced, as all isolated RNA was reverse transcribed. Measured with immunoSEQ multiplex PCR; TCRdb has only the in-frame clones, and not every one. The sample includes 95,000 to 150,000 clones, 16% of them seen just once. Study-wide results and caveats: In type 1 diabetes patients, VDJ junctions had fewer insertions; deletions at these junctions were more frequent. Comparison showed that naive, central memory and Treg TCRB repertoires appeared more similar among patients than among healthy donors. Shortening of TCRB CDR3s, moderate but significant, appeared in all four CD4+ subsets of Type 1 diabetes patients.

The receptor was derived from a man under 40 with type 1 diabetes. J is TRBJ1-6 and V is TRBV5-6, with D unclear. The sequencing input was central memory CD4+ T cells from blood. This CDR3 reads CASSFSASSYNSPLHF. The DNA for the CDR3 is TGTGCCAGCAGCTTTTCCGCAAGCTCCTATAATTCACCCCTCCACTTT.